The present T cell receptor (beta chain) was sequenced within a study of OX40 agonist ivuxolimab in advanced cancers. TCRdb's copy holds only in-frame clones and misses some; the assay was immunoSEQ multiplex PCR. The sample carries roughly 74,000 clones, 84% recorded once. The sequences come from CD4+ or CD8+ T cells sorted from blood, collected in a trial of the OX40 agonist ivuxolimab. This sequence originates from an adult with an advanced solid tumor such as melanoma, head and neck, liver or kidney cancer.

This chain's CDR3 is CASSEEDSGSYRYGEQFF. CDR3 bases: TGTGCCAGCAGTGAAGAAGATAGCGGGAGTTATCGGTATGGTGAGCAGTTCTTC. This chain links TRBV6-1 with TRBJ2-1; TRBD2 matches at 9 bases. The CDR3 totals 18 residues. The V segment lost 1 base and the J segment 9 bases; nucleotides outside the gene matches: 16. The germline V gene encodes CDR1 MNHNS and CDR2 SASEGT.